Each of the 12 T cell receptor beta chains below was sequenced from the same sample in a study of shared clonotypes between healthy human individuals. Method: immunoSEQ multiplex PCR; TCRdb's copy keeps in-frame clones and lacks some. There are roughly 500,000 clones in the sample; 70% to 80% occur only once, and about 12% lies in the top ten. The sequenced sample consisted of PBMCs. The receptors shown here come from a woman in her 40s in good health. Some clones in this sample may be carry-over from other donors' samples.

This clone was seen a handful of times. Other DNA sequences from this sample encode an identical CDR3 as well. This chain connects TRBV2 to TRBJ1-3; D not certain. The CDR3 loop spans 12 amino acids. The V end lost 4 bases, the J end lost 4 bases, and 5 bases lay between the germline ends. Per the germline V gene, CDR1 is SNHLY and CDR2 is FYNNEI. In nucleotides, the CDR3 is TGTGCCAGCAGTGTTGCCGGAAACACCATATATTTT. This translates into CASSVAGNTIYF.

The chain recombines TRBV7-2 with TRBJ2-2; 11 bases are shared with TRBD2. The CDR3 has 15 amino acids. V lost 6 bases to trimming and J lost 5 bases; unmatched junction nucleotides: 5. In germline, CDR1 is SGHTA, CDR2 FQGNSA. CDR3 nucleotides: TGTGCCAGCAGTTTCACTAGCGGGAGAACCGGGGAGCTGTTTTTT. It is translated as CASSFTSGRTGELFF.

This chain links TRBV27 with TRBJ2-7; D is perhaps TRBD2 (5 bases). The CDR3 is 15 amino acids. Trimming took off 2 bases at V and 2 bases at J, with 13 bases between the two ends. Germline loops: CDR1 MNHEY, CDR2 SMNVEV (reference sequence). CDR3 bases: TGTGCCAGCAGTTTACGGACTCCGATGCCCTACGAGCAGTACTTC. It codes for CASSLRTPMPYEQYF.

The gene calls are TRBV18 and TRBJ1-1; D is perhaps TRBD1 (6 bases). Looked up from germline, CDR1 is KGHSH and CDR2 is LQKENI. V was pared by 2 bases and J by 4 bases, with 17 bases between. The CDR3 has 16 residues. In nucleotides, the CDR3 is TGTGCCAGCTCACCATCCGGCTGGGGGGCAGGCACTGAAGCTTTCTTT. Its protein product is CASSPSGWGAGTEAFF.

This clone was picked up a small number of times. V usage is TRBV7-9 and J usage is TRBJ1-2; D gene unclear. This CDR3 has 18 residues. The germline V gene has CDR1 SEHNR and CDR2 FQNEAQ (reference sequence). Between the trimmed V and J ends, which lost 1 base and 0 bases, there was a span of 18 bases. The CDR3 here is CASSLVWARRPTNYGYTF. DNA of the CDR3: TGTGCCAGCAGCTTAGTCTGGGCACGGAGGCCAACTAACTATGGCTACACCTTC.

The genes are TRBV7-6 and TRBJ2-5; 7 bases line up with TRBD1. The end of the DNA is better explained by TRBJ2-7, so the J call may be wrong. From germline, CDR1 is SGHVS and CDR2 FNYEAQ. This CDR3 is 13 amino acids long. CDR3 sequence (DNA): TGTGCCAGCAGCTTAACGACAGGGTACGAGCAGTACTTC. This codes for CASSLTTGYEQYF.

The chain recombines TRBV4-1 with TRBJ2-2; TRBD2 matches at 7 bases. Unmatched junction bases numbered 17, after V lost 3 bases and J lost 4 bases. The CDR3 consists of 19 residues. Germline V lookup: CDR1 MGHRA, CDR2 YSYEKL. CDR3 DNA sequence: TGCGCCAGCAGCCATCGAAACCGGGACCTAGGGAGGGGCACCGGGGAGCTGTTTTTT. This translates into CASSHRNRDLGRGTGELFF.

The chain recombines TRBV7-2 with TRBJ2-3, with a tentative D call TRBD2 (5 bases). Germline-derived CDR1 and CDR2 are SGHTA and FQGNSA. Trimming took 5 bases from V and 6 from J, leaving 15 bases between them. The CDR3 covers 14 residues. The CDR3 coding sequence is TGTGCCAGCAGCAATAGGGCGGGTGGGGATACGCAGTATTTT. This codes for CASSNRAGGDTQYF.

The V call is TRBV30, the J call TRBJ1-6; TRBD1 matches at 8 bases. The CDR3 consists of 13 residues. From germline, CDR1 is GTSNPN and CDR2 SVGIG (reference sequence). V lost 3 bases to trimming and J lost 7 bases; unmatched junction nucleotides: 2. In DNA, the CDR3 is TGTGCCTGGAGAGCAGGGGGCAATTCACCCCTCCACTTT. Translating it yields CAWRAGGNSPLHF.

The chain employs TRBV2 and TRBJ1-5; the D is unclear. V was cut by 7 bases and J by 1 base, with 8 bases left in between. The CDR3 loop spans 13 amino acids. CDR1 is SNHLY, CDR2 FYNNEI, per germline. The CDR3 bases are TGTGCCAGCACCCGAGAAAGCAATCAGCCCCAGCATTTT. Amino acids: CASTRESNQPQHF.

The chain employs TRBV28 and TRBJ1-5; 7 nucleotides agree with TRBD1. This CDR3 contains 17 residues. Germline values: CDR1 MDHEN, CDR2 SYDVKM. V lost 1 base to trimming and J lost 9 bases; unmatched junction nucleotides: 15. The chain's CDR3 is CASSLSGGGTAKAPQHF. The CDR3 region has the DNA TGTGCCAGCAGTTTATCAGGGGGAGGGACAGCTAAGGCGCCCCAGCATTTT.

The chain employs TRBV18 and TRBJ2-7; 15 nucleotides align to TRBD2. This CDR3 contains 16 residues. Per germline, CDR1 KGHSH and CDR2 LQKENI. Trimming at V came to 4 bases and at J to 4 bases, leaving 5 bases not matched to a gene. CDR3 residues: CASSRAGTSGRYEQYF. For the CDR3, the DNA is TGTGCCAGCTCACGAGCCGGGACTAGCGGGAGGTACGAGCAGTACTTC.